This TCR beta chain derives from a study of cytomegalovirus exposure and HLA in healthy donors (dated by TCRdb to 2016 to 2017). Background on the whole study: According to an earlier analysis of 587 of the donors, some 170 million T cells yielded roughly 110 million unique TCR beta sequences and 250 to 350 Gb of sequence data. An early release covering 500 to 750 HLA-typed donors comprised approximately 300 gigabases of sequencing data and roughly 86 million unique TCR sequences. Of the roughly 420 genotyped donors, roughly 80% were placed in the genetic ancestry cluster associated with self-reported Caucasian donors. The study was designed to test whether signatures of past pathogen exposure could be identified by cataloging public T cell receptors. The study profiled the T cell repertoires of fewer than 850 subjects by immunosequencing and related them to cytomegalovirus serostatus. Besides the first cohort of 500 to 700 subjects, a separate validation cohort made up of roughly 120 different subjects was used. High-throughput TCR immunosequencing, statistical association of individual TCRs with disease status, and machine learning were combined to predict cytomegalovirus infection status. In a later analysis, previously published TCR beta repertoires from fewer than 750 donors were re-analyzed and high-resolution HLA genotyping was added so that TCR occurrence patterns could be studied. Rather than using new phenotypic data, the later analysis identified candidate immune exposures from TCR beta sequences and from how often those sequences occurred across donors. In an earlier analysis of 500 to 650 of the donors, high-throughput TCR beta sequencing was used to judge whether each TCR beta V gene segment behaved as functional or pseudogenic. Alongside the repertoire data, information on donor age, sex, ethnicity and CMV serostatus was compiled. A later genetic analysis took genome-wide SNP genotypes for about 55% of the roughly 670 donors and used that subset as a discovery cohort. All discovery cohort repertoires had been generated using a single sequencing platform. HLA typing covered class I and class II loci at four-digit resolution. The number of typed donors differed by locus: about 620-640 for A, B, C, DRB1 and DQB1; 500 to 550 for DQA1; around 610 for DPA1; and roughly 490 for DPB1. Because of strong linkage in the cohort, five DR-DQ haplotypes were treated as single units for association and clustering. On average, roughly 250,000 unique TCR beta nucleotide sequences were sequenced per donor among 398 genotyped donors of the cohort, with roughly 18% of those sequences being non-productive.

Overall study results and their limits: While some public TCRs were present in many individuals, most TCR sequences turned up only very rarely across donors. The earlier analysis of 587 of the donors excluded approximately 15 rarely observed V segments, including chromosome 9 orphons, because counts were too low. The cohort was sequenced for TCR beta chains only, and without alpha or paired-chain data the features that could be detected were limited. V-gene and J-gene trimming of TCR beta chains was associated with a missense DCLRE1C variant in a later genetic analysis, and the association was replicated in an independent cohort. In vitro tests confirmed that a few of the cytomegalovirus-associated TCR beta chains recognize cytomegalovirus antigens. Several of the top co-occurrence clusters appeared to be linked to parvovirus B19, influenza, CMV and Epstein-Barr virus, according to a later analysis. Linkage disequilibrium might explain the correlated functional status among segregating V segments, but an unknown experimental factor could not be excluded. Strong co-occurrence of HLA alleles, especially DR and DQ, made assigning TCR associations to individual alleles difficult. Some IMGT-functional V segments, including TRBV6-2 and TRBV6-3, could not be distinguished by the 87-base-pair reads and were therefore excluded. A cluster of highly shared sequence variants was judged likely to represent a technical artifact of the sequencing pipeline. The classifier was reported to diagnose cytomegalovirus status with high specificity and sensitivity in both the original cohort and the validation cohort. It was suggested by the authors that the approach could potentially be generalized to other disease states and immunological phenotypes. A later analysis found that HLA-associated TCR beta chains were more clonally expanded and had lower generation probabilities than equally common non-associated chains. The presence/absence analyses assumed that sequencing depth was roughly uniform across donors, and that assumption may not be true. The only immune exposure information available for the cohort was CMV serostatus. In a later analysis, TCR association rates were found to vary across HLA loci, with the most associated TCRs seen for DRB1 alleles and the fewest for HLA-C alleles. Compared with the 666-donor mean, donors in an Asian-associated ancestry cluster had fewer N-insertions in productive TCRs, according to a later genetic analysis. The study listed 164 TCR beta chains as associated with cytomegalovirus. Specific HLA alleles were associated with 15,000 to 20,000 TCR beta sequences at a false discovery rate of 0.05 in a later analysis. A further reported finding was that TCR beta sequences accurately predicted the HLA-A and HLA-B alleles for most subjects in the first cohort. In a later analysis, most CMV-associated TCR beta chains were found to appear HLA-restricted, with HLA associations seemingly driven largely by CMV exposure. Because HLA typing was unavailable for some donors at each locus, only the typed subset was used in association tests. In an earlier analysis of fewer than 700 of the donors, most TCR beta V segments appeared in productive rearrangements about 87% or about 30% of the time, broadly matching IMGT annotations.

The method behind the library was the immunoSEQ multiplex PCR assay. The multiplex PCR relied on a mix of 60 forward primers for TCR Vbeta segments and 13 reverse primers for TCR Jbeta segments. A multiplex PCR assay on genomic DNA amplified the CDR3 region of rearranged TCR beta genes. The Illumina HiSeq System was used to sequence the amplified TCR beta libraries as 87-base-pair reads. Turning to the authors' computational methods: Across the 670 or so repertoires, a later analysis counted 80 million or so unique TCR beta chains, roughly 11 million of which were shared by at least two donors. Raw reads were error-corrected and collapsed into unique sequences by a nearest-neighbor algorithm in which closely related sequences were merged to remove PCR and sequencing errors. CDR3 sequences were aligned to IMGT reference sequences to assign V, D and J gene segments. Each retained sequence needed at least a six-nucleotide match to both a V gene segment and a J gene segment. Rearrangements were classified as productive when the CDR3 lacked stop codons and remained in frame with V and J, and all other rearrangements were classified as non-productive. Following IMGT convention, CDR3 was defined as the stretch from the second conserved V-encoded cysteine to the conserved J-encoded phenylalanine. Sequences without an unambiguous match to a single V gene segment were excluded from the earlier analysis of almost 600 of the donors. An earlier analysis of a few hundred of the donors called V segments functional above 56.7% productive rearrangements and segregating when the between-donor standard deviation exceeded 5%. A statistical classification framework was developed to diagnose cytomegalovirus status using the catalog of TCR beta chain sequences. V and J gene assignment, in a later analysis, came from comparing TCR nucleotide sequences with IMGT/GENE-DB human TR gene sequences. The TCRdist pipeline was used in a later analysis to assign CDR3 sequences and most-parsimonious VDJ recombination scenarios. A later analysis defined each TCR beta chain by its CDR3 amino acid sequence plus V-gene family, and excluded reads lacking a unique V-gene family. As a way to deal with suspected cross-contamination and a sequencing artifact, a later analysis dropped 450 to 600 nucleotide sequences that were highly shared and had low generation probability. In a later analysis, a clonal expansion index was calculated for each public chain from normalized within-repertoire ranks of inferred template counts. In a later analysis, generation probabilities were computed using a VDJ recombination model fitted to out-of-frame rearrangements, and the results were checked against IGoR. In a later analysis, TCR-TCR, TCR-HLA and TCR-CMV co-occurrence was scored with hypergeometric tests, and a repertoire-size bias correction was applied to TCR pairs. To estimate false discovery rates, a later analysis permuted the HLA or CMV assignments 20 times. In a later analysis, co-occurring TCRs were grouped with DBSCAN, and TCRdist sequence similarity was added when clustering was performed within HLA-allele-positive subsets. Repertoires with fewer than 30,000 or more than 120,000 public chains were left out of co-occurrence clustering, as were about five repertoires with anomalous nucleotide sharing. Entries here come from immuneACCESS through TCRdb and include only in-frame sequences with V and J called. Some clones fail to appear in such tables; in the studies checked, an unresolved V gene covers under half of the shortfall, and the cause of the remainder is unknown. V and J calls and clone size are those listed in that table; D and trimming were worked out from the DNA. The sample table holds 60,000 to 100,000 clones, of which around 81% were seen once. The ten largest account for less than 7% of the sample.

The cohort comprised hundreds of healthy bone marrow donors. At the time of sampling, all cohort members were nominally healthy, though unrecorded immune exposures were likely present. The donor was CMV seropositive and belonged to the group of 250 to 300 seropositive cohort members. A peripheral blood sample was provided by each donor, and peripheral blood mononuclear cells were used for TCR beta sequencing. The Qiagen DNeasy Blood Extraction Kit was used to extract genomic DNA from the blood cell samples. This clone was seen just once. Its specific antigen is unknown. One base away there is no much larger clone; base qualities are not given. Relative to germline, V is 1 base shorter and J is 3 bases shorter, with 11 bases between their ends. From the cysteine through the phenylalanine, the CDR3 covers 15 amino acids. The retained sequence is limited to the CDR3, 45 bases, with the frame set at the first base. From a lookup of the germline V gene (reference sequence), CDR1 and CDR2 are SEHNR and FQNEAQ.

This TCR came from a male donor in good health and CMV-seropositive. The rearranged chain carries TRBV7-9 and TRBJ2-3, with TRBD1 perhaps the D gene, on 5 matching bases. Sequenced: PBMCs. The CDR3 region: CASSLGQQRTDTQYF. The nucleotide sequence reads TGTGCCAGCAGCTTAGGACAGCAAAGAACAGATACGCAGTATTTT.